This T cell receptor (beta chain) is from a study of T cell repertoires in cytomegalovirus infection. Overall study: CMV infection together with matching HLA type was indicated by public TCR beta signatures.

MiXCR was run by TCRdb on the reads, yielding one entry per CDR3 protein. This sample has around 130,000 distinct CDR3 sequences, with almost 9% found just once. This clonotype was seen at least ten times. Trimming took off 4 bases at V and 6 bases at J, with 14 bases between the two ends. Germline V CDR1 and CDR2: SGHTA, FQGNSA. The CDR3 loop spans 14 amino acids. The sequence was collected from a human donor in good health (CMV status not recorded). Some clones in this sample may be carry-over from other donors' samples. This chain links TRBV7-2 with TRBJ2-3; no clear D. The material sequenced was PBMCs. As DNA, the CDR3 is TGTGCCAGCAGCTCATCCATGGATTGGGATACGCAGTATTTT. Protein: CASSSSMDWDTQYF.